These 5 T cell receptor beta chains originate from one sample sequenced in a study of graft-versus-host responses after intestinal transplantation. Data came from immunoSEQ multiplex PCR; TCRdb stores just in-frame clones and leaves some out. The table includes under 130,000 clones, under 95% detected once. These receptors are not linked to any known antigen. This material consisted of unstimulated CD8+ T cells sorted from spleen or lymph node cells, taken before intestinal transplant. These receptor sequences come from a human donor who received an intestinal transplant.

The chain joins TRBV7-3 to TRBJ1-1; TRBD1 matches at 9 bases. The CDR3 contains 15 residues. With V trimmed by 0 bases and J by 5 bases, 4 bases remained unmatched. Germline CDR1 reads SGHTA; CDR2 reads FQGTGA. The CDR3 bases are TGTGCCAGCAGCTTAACGGGACAGGGAGAAACTGAAGCTTTCTTT. Its translation is CASSLTGQGETEAFF.

The genes are TRBV5-4 and TRBJ2-7; 8 bases are shared with TRBD1. CDR1 is SGHNT, CDR2 YYREEE, per germline (reference sequence). With V trimmed by 3 bases and J by 3 bases, 5 bases remained unmatched. This CDR3 has 14 amino acids. The CDR3 DNA reads as TGTGCCAGCAGCTCTCCGGGACAGGACTACGAGCAGTACTTC. Translated: CASSSPGQDYEQYF.

The V and J genes are TRBV6-5 and TRBJ2-2; no clear D gene. The CDR3 is 13 amino acids. Germline V CDR1 and CDR2: MNHEY, SVGAGI. V gave up 7 bases and J gave up 4 bases, with 10 bases separating them. The DNA of the CDR3 is TGTGCCAGCACCCTGAGTCTCACCGGGGAGCTGTTTTTT. It codes for CASTLSLTGELFF.

The chain employs TRBV19 and TRBJ2-1; D could derive from TRBD1 or TRBD2 (5 bases each). The length of the CDR3 is 14 residues. The V end was cut by 3 bases, the J end by 8 bases, with 14 bases between. Per germline, CDR1 LNHDA and CDR2 SQIVND (reference sequence). CDR3 nucleotide sequence: TGTGCCAGTAGTATTTATAGAGGGGATTATGAGCAGTTCTTC. Encoded protein: CASSIYRGDYEQFF.

This clone appeared once. The rearrangement joins TRBV11-2 to TRBJ1-4; D may be TRBD1 (6 bases). With 5 bases removed from V and 7 bases from J, the gap between germline ends came to 14 bases. Germline CDR1 reads SGHAT; CDR2 reads FQNNGV. This CDR3 region has 14 residues. CDR3 nucleotides: TGTGCCAGCAGCCCTACAGGGATGGGTGAAAAACTGTTTTTT. This codes for CASSPTGMGEKLFF.